A single sample gave rise to the 23 T cell receptor beta chains below, sequenced in a study of technical replicates of blood from a few donors. TCRdb's table, derived via immunoSEQ multiplex PCR, lists solely in-frame clones and lacks some. The sample consists of about 57,000 clones, 80% to 95% of them appearing once. The specimen was PBMCs. These receptors were obtained from a human donor in good health. Some clones in this sample may be carry-over from other donors' samples.

The J gene is TRBJ2-2, the V gene TRBV4-2; D might be TRBD1 (6 bases). Germline CDR1 LGHNA, CDR2 YNFKEQ. Deletions cut 1 base from V and 6 bases from J, with 12 bases between. The CDR3 extends over 15 amino acids. The CDR3 spells CASSQAAGDAGELFF. In DNA, the CDR3 is TGTGCCAGCAGCCAAGCCGCAGGGGACGCCGGGGAGCTGTTTTTT.

This chain links TRBV10-3 with TRBJ1-1; D is ambiguous. Between the trimmed V and J ends, which lost 0 bases and 1 base, there was a span of 3 bases. The CDR3 consists of 13 residues. Germline-derived CDR1 and CDR2 are ENHRY and SYGVKD. CDR3 in amino acids: CAISESQNTEAFF. The CDR3 region has the DNA TGTGCCATCAGTGAGTCTCAGAACACTGAAGCTTTCTTT.

The V and J genes are TRBV9 and TRBJ2-3; TRBD2 is a possible D gene (5 bases). V lost 4 bases, J lost 4 bases, and 22 bases lay in between. The CDR3 runs 17 residues. CDR1 and CDR2 from the germline V gene are SGDLS and YYNGEE. In nucleotides, the CDR3 is TGTGCCAGCAGCCCCAATCCTGGACTGCTTAACCCAGATACGCAGTATTTT. As protein: CASSPNPGLLNPDTQYF.

This chain uses TRBV18 with TRBJ1-2, with D maybe TRBD1 (6 bases). The CDR3 runs 15 residues. V gave up 4 bases and J gave up 7 bases, with 19 bases separating them. In germline, CDR1 is KGHSH, CDR2 LQKENI. The CDR3 here is CASSQNDRHDGGYTF. The CDR3 DNA sequence: TGTGCCAGCTCACAAAACGACAGGCATGATGGTGGCTACACCTTC.

J is TRBJ1-5 and V is TRBV19, with 8 nucleotides matching TRBD1. V trimming: 3 bases; J trimming: 7 bases; junction bases outside the gene matches: 14. The CDR3 has 17 residues. Germline V gives CDR1 LNHDA, CDR2 SQIVND (reference sequence). The CDR3, as DNA: TGTGCCAGTAGTATGTGGGGCAGGGGGCATTCTGGACAGCCCCAGCATTTT. Encoded protein: CASSMWGRGHSGQPQHF.

DNA for the CDR3: TGCGCCAGCAGCCAGTTACCGGGACAGGGGGACTATGGCTACACCTTC. It specifies CASSQLPGQGDYGYTF. The chain links TRBV4-1 to TRBJ1-2, with 11 bases aligning to TRBD1. Germline lookup yields CDR1 MGHRA and CDR2 YSYEKL. The CDR3 covers 16 residues. The V gene end was trimmed by 3 bases and the J gene end by 3 bases; junction bases not matched to a gene: 6.

This clone has just one count. The genes are TRBV18 and TRBJ2-1, with a tentative D call TRBD1 (5 bases). With 0 bases removed from V and 1 base from J, the gap between germline ends came to 13 bases. The CDR3 is 17 amino acids. CDR1 is KGHSH and CDR2 is LQKENI in the germline V gene. In DNA form, the CDR3 reads TGTGCCAGCTCACCACCGATCTCCAGGGCTTCCTACAATGAGCAGTTCTTC. Protein sequence: CASSPPISRASYNEQFF.

The chain carries TRBV6-5 and TRBJ2-7; TRBD2 might be the D (7 bases). Germline lookup yields CDR1 MNHEY and CDR2 SVGAGI. The CDR3 covers 13 residues. Trimming removed 2 bases at V and 4 bases at J, with 9 bases between. The chain's CDR3 is CASSYRGAYEQYF. In DNA form, the CDR3 reads TGTGCCAGCAGTTACCGGGGGGCTTACGAGCAGTACTTC.

The CDR3 region has the DNA TGTGCCAGCAGCTTAGCGGCGGGATCCGGGCAAGAGACCCAGTACTTC. Its protein is CASSLAAGSGQETQYF. The J gene is TRBJ2-5, the V gene TRBV7-2, with TRBD2 as a possible D gene (6 bases). V dropped 0 bases and J dropped 2 bases, with 13 bases sitting between them. This CDR3 region has 16 residues. Looked up from germline, CDR1 is SGHTA and CDR2 is FQGNSA.

V usage is TRBV12-5 and J usage is TRBJ2-5; D unclear. This CDR3 contains 12 residues. Germline V CDR1 and CDR2: LGHNT, FRNRAP. V was pared by 1 base and J by 5 bases, with 5 bases between. In nucleotides, the CDR3 is TGTGCTAGTGGTTTGGCCATCGAGACCCAGTACTTC. Protein sequence: CASGLAIETQYF.

The gene calls are TRBV5-6 and TRBJ2-2, with D unresolved. Per germline, CDR1 SGHDT and CDR2 YYEEEE. Trimming shortened V by 2 bases and J by 6 bases, and 8 bases separated the two germline ends. The CDR3 covers 13 residues. CDR3 protein: CASSFAVSGELFF. CDR3 nucleotides: TGTGCCAGCAGCTTCGCAGTCTCCGGGGAGCTGTTTTTT.

The rearrangement joins TRBV19 to TRBJ1-2; no clear D gene. The CDR3 totals 14 residues. CDR1 is LNHDA, CDR2 SQIVND, per germline (reference sequence). The V end was cut by 6 bases, the J end by 3 bases, with 14 bases between. CDR3 sequence: CASSARRRDYGYTF. In DNA form, the CDR3 reads TGTGCCAGTAGCGCTCGTAGGAGAGACTATGGCTACACCTTC.

J is TRBJ2-3 and V is TRBV4-2; 11 nucleotides agree with TRBD2. This CDR3 is built from 19 residues. Germline V lookup: CDR1 LGHNA, CDR2 YNFKEQ. J lost 2 bases, V lost 0 bases, and 10 bases had no gene match. CDR3 in amino acids: CASSQERTSSGGSTDTQYF. The DNA for the CDR3 is TGTGCCAGCAGCCAAGAAAGAACTTCTAGCGGGGGGTCCACAGATACGCAGTATTTT.

V and J are TRBV7-6 and TRBJ2-5, with a tentative D call TRBD2 (5 bases). V gave up 1 base and J gave up 1 base, with 10 bases separating them. The CDR3 is made up of 15 amino acids. Germline-derived CDR1 and CDR2 are SGHVS and FNYEAQ. This CDR3 is CASSLVPGGQETQYF. The DNA for the CDR3 is TGTGCCAGCAGCTTAGTCCCCGGAGGCCAAGAGACCCAGTACTTC.

The chain employs TRBV5-1 and TRBJ2-5; D not resolved. CDR3 length equals 14 residues. The ends were cut back, 1 base at V and 5 bases at J, with 12 bases in the middle. Germline V lookup: CDR1 SGHRS, CDR2 YFSETQ. Written as DNA, the CDR3 is TGCGCCAGCAGCTTGTCCCTAGGTGGGGAGACCCAGTACTTC. The encoded protein is CASSLSLGGETQYF.

The chain joins TRBV7-8 to TRBJ2-1; D may be TRBD2 (6 bases). This CDR3 has 15 residues. Germline assignment: CDR1 SGHVS and CDR2 FQNEAQ. The V end lost 5 bases, the J end lost 3 bases, and 14 bases lay between the germline ends. In DNA form, the CDR3 reads TGTGCCAGCAGCCCGAGGGAGGAGGGCTACAATGAGCAGTTCTTC. It encodes CASSPREEGYNEQFF.

The DNA of the CDR3 is TGCAGCGATAATCCGGGAGAGTGGGGCTACACCTTC. Protein product: CSDNPGEWGYTF. The chain has TRBV29-1 and TRBJ1-2; D not resolved. CDR3 length: 12 amino acids. Germline V gene sequence: CDR1 SQVTM, CDR2 ANQGSEA. Trimming shortened V by 7 bases and J by 8 bases, and 17 bases separated the two germline ends.

The chain employs TRBV6-6 and TRBJ2-7; 9 nucleotides line up with TRBD1. The CDR3 is 16 amino acids. Germline V gene sequence: CDR1 MNHNY, CDR2 SVGAGI (reference sequence). The V gene end was trimmed by 3 bases and the J gene end by 2 bases; junction bases not matched to a gene: 8. The CDR3 loop reads CASSYEGTGNPYEQYF. The CDR3 DNA reads as TGTGCCAGCAGTTATGAAGGGACAGGGAATCCCTACGAGCAGTACTTC.

The chain employs TRBV7-6 and TRBJ2-1, with 7 bases aligning to TRBD2. There are 15 residues in the CDR3. The germline V gene encodes CDR1 SGHVS and CDR2 FNYEAQ. J gave up 7 bases and V 5 bases, and 11 bases lay outside the gene matches. The CDR3 here is CASSPLGLRGNEQFF. DNA of the CDR3: TGTGCCAGCAGCCCCCTTGGCTTGCGGGGGAATGAGCAGTTCTTC.

V usage is TRBV27 and J usage is TRBJ2-5, with 7 bases matching TRBD2. The trim removed 5 bases at V and 4 bases at J, leaving 4 bases unmatched. Germline V gives CDR1 MNHEY, CDR2 SMNVEV (reference sequence). The CDR3 sequence is 13 residues long. DNA of the CDR3: TGTGCCAGCAGTCCTCGGACTAGAGAGACCCAGTACTTC. Translation gives CASSPRTRETQYF.

CDR3 nucleotides: TGTGCCAGCAGTTCAAACTCGAACACCGGGGAGCTGTTTTTT. Its protein is CASSSNSNTGELFF. The chain has TRBV6-5 and TRBJ2-2; D is uncertain. Germline lookup yields CDR1 MNHEY and CDR2 SVGAGI. This CDR3 is built from 14 residues. Trimming shortened V by 4 bases and J by 0 bases, and 6 bases separated the two germline ends.

This chain uses TRBV6-6 with TRBJ2-7; possibly TRBD1 for D (6 bases). Trimming shortened V by 0 bases and J by 6 bases, and 18 bases separated the two germline ends. Germline V gene data show CDR1 as MNHNY and CDR2 as SVGAGI (reference sequence). The CDR3 runs to 16 residues. The chain's CDR3 is CASSYSTTRGRVEQYF. CDR3 nucleotide sequence: TGTGCCAGCAGTTACTCGACTACCAGGGGTCGGGTCGAGCAGTACTTC.

The chain's CDR3 is CASSWANPNYGYTF. The CDR3 nucleotides read TGTGCCAGCAGCTGGGCCAACCCTAACTATGGCTACACCTTC. This sequence joins TRBV6-6 and TRBJ1-2; D remains unclear. Per germline, CDR1 MNHNY and CDR2 SVGAGI (reference sequence). The CDR3 covers 14 residues. Between the trimmed V and J ends, which lost 6 bases and 0 bases, there was a span of 11 bases.